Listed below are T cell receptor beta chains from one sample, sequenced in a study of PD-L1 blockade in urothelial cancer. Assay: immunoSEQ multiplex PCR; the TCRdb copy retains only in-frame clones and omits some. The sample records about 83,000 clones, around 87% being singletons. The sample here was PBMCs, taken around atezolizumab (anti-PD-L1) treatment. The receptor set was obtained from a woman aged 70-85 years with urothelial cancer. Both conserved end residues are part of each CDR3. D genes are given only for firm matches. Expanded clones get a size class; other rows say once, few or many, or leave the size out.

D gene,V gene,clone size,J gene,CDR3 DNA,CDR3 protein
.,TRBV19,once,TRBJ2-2,TGTGCCAGTATGACTAGGTCTGAGGGCACCGGGGAGCTGTTTTTT,CASMTRSEGTGELFF
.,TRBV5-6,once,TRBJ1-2,TGTGCCAGCAGCCCAGGGGCCTATGGCTACACCTTC,CASSPGAYGYTF
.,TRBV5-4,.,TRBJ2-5,TGTGCCAGCAGCCCCCAGGGGTTTCAAGAGACCCAGTACTTC,CASSPQGFQETQYF
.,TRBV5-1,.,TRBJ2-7,TGCGCCAGCAGTTCCTACCGGGCCGGGACCTACGAGCAGTACTTC,CASSSYRAGTYEQYF
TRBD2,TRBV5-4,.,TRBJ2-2,TGTGCCAGCAGCCCGGGGGGGACTAGAAGCACCGGGGAGCTGTTTTTT,CASSPGGTRSTGELFF
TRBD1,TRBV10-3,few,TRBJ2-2,TGTGCCATCAGTGAACAGGGGGGAGGCGCCGGGGAGCTGTTTTTT,CAISEQGGGAGELFF
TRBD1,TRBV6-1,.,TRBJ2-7,TGTGCCAGCAGTACCGGACAGGGGGTCGAGCAGTACTTC,CASSTGQGVEQYF
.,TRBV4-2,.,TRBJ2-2,TGTGCCAGCAGCCGGCTCGAGGGGGACACCGGGGAGCTGTTTTTT,CASSRLEGDTGELFF
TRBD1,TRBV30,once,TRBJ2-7,TGTGCCTGGAGAACAGGGGGATGGAAGTACTTC,CAWRTGGWKYF
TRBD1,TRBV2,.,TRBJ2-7,TGTGCCAGCAGTGAGGGACAGGGAGTTTCCTACGAGCAGTACTTC,CASSEGQGVSYEQYF
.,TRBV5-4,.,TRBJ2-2,TGTGCCAGCAGCTTGTTGTTTTCCGCGACACCGAACACCGGGGAGCTGTTTTTT,CASSLLFSATPNTGELFF
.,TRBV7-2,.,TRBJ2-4,TGTGCCAGCAGCTTAGGGCCAAGAAACAAAAACATTCAGTACTTC,CASSLGPRNKNIQYF
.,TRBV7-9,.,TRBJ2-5,TGTGCCAGCAGCCCCCGACAGGGAGGACAAGAGACCCAGTACTTC,CASSPRQGGQETQYF
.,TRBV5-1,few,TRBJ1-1,TGCGCCAGCAGCCCGACGCGGGGTATGAACACTGAAGCTTTCTTT,CASSPTRGMNTEAFF
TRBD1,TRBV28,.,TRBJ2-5,TGTGCCAGTAGGGGACAGGGGTTTTTAGAGACCCAGTACTTC,CASRGQGFLETQYF
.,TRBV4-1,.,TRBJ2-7,TGCGCCAGCAGCCGAGAGACAGGTTACGAGCAGTACTTC,CASSRETGYEQYF
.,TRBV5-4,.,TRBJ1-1,TGTGCCAGCAGCTTGGCCGGCGGAATGAACACTGAAGCTTTCTTT,CASSLAGGMNTEAFF
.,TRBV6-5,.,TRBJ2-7,TGTGCCAGCAGTTACTCGGGACTTCTCTACGAGCAGTACTTC,CASSYSGLLYEQYF
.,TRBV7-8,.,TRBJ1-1,TGTGCCAGCAGCTTCCACCCTTTAGACGGGACTCCCATGAACACTGAAGCTTTCTTT,CASSFHPLDGTPMNTEAFF
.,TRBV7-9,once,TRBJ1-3,TGTGCCAGCAGCCATGCAGACAGGCACTACACTGGAAACACCATATATTTT,CASSHADRHYTGNTIYF
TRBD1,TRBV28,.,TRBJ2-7,TGTGCCAGCAGTGACGGACAGGGCCGACTTTACGAGCAGTACTTC,CASSDGQGRLYEQYF
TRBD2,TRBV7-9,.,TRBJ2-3,TGTGCCAGCAGCTTCCGACTAGCGGGAGTTGGAGATACGCAGTATTTT,CASSFRLAGVGDTQYF
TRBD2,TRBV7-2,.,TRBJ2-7,TGTGCCAGCAGCTTAGTGGTAGCGGGGTACGAGCAGTACTTC,CASSLVVAGYEQYF
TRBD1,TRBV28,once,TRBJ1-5,TGTGCCAGCAGTCCGGGGACAGGCCAGTATCAGCCCCAGCATTTT,CASSPGTGQYQPQHF
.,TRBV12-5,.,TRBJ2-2,TGTGCTAGTGGTTTGGTATTGCAGGGGCTCAACACCGGGGAGCTGTTTTTT,CASGLVLQGLNTGELFF
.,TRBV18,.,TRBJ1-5,TGTGCCAGCTCACCTGGGCTCAATCAGCCCCAGCATTTT,CASSPGLNQPQHF
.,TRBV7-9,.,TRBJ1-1,TGTGCCAGCAGCTTTGGCGGGGGCGCGGCTGAAGCTTTCTTT,CASSFGGGAAEAFF
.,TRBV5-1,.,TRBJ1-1,TGCGCCAGCAGCTTGGAGGCAGGTTCTATGAACACTGAAGCTTTCTTT,CASSLEAGSMNTEAFF
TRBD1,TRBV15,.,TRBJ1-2,TGTGCCACCAGCAGAGGGGACAGGGGGCGGAATGGCTACACCTTC,CATSRGDRGRNGYTF
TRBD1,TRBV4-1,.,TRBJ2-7,TGCGCCAGCAGCCAAGGTAGGGGGCTCTCCTACGAGCAGTACTTC,CASSQGRGLSYEQYF
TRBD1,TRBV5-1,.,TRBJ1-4,TGCGCCAGCAGGACGGGACAGTTGGCTGAAAAACTGTTTTTT,CASRTGQLAEKLFF
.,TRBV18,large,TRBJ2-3,TGTGCCAGCTCGGGAGAGGAGGGAAGCACAGATACGCAGTATTTT,CASSGEEGSTDTQYF
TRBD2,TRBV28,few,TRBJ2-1,TGTGCCAGCAGTTTAGGAGGGAGGGCCTGGTATGAGCAGTTCTTC,CASSLGGRAWYEQFF
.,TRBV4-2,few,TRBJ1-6,TGTGCCAGCAGCCAAGATAACACAAATAATTCACCCCTCCACTTT,CASSQDNTNNSPLHF
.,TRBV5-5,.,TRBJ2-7,TGTGCCAGCAGCCCAGGAGCGGGCTTGGCCTACGAGCAGTACTTC,CASSPGAGLAYEQYF
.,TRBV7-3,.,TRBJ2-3,TGTGCCAGCAGCTCCTATGGAGATACGCAGTATTTT,CASSSYGDTQYF
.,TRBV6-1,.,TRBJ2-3,TGTGCCAGCAGTGAAGCGCCGTGGGGGCCCACAGATACGCAGTATTTT,CASSEAPWGPTDTQYF
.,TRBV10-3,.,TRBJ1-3,TGTGCCATCAGGCCTTCCAGCTCTGGAAACACCATATATTTT,CAIRPSSSGNTIYF
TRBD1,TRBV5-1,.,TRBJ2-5,TGCGCCAGCAGTCCTACCCGACAGGGGGCCAGGGAGACCCAGTACTTC,CASSPTRQGARETQYF
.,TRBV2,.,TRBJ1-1,TGTGCCAGCAGCGGACAGATGAACACTGAAGCTTTCTTT,CASSGQMNTEAFF
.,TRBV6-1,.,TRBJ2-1,TGTGCCAGCAGTGTCGCGCCCCTCAATGAGCAGTTCTTC,CASSVAPLNEQFF
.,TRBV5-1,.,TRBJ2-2,TGCGCCAGCAGCTTGGCCGAGTACCCTAGGTACACCGGGGAGCTGTTTTTT,CASSLAEYPRYTGELFF
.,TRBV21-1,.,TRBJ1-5,TGTGCCAGCAGCAAAGAGGTCCCAGGGGGCGCGGGCAATCAGCCCCAGCATTTT,CASSKEVPGGAGNQPQHF
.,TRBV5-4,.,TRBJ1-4,TGTGCCAGCAGCGACGACAGTAGTGCAACTAATGAAAAACTGTTTTTT,CASSDDSSATNEKLFF
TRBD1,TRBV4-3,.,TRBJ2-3,TGCGCCAGCAGCGTCCGACAGGGGGAAGATACGCAGTATTTT,CASSVRQGEDTQYF
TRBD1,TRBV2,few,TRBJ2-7,TGTGCCAGCAGTTTTGGACAGGGTCGGTACGAGCAGTACTTC,CASSFGQGRYEQYF